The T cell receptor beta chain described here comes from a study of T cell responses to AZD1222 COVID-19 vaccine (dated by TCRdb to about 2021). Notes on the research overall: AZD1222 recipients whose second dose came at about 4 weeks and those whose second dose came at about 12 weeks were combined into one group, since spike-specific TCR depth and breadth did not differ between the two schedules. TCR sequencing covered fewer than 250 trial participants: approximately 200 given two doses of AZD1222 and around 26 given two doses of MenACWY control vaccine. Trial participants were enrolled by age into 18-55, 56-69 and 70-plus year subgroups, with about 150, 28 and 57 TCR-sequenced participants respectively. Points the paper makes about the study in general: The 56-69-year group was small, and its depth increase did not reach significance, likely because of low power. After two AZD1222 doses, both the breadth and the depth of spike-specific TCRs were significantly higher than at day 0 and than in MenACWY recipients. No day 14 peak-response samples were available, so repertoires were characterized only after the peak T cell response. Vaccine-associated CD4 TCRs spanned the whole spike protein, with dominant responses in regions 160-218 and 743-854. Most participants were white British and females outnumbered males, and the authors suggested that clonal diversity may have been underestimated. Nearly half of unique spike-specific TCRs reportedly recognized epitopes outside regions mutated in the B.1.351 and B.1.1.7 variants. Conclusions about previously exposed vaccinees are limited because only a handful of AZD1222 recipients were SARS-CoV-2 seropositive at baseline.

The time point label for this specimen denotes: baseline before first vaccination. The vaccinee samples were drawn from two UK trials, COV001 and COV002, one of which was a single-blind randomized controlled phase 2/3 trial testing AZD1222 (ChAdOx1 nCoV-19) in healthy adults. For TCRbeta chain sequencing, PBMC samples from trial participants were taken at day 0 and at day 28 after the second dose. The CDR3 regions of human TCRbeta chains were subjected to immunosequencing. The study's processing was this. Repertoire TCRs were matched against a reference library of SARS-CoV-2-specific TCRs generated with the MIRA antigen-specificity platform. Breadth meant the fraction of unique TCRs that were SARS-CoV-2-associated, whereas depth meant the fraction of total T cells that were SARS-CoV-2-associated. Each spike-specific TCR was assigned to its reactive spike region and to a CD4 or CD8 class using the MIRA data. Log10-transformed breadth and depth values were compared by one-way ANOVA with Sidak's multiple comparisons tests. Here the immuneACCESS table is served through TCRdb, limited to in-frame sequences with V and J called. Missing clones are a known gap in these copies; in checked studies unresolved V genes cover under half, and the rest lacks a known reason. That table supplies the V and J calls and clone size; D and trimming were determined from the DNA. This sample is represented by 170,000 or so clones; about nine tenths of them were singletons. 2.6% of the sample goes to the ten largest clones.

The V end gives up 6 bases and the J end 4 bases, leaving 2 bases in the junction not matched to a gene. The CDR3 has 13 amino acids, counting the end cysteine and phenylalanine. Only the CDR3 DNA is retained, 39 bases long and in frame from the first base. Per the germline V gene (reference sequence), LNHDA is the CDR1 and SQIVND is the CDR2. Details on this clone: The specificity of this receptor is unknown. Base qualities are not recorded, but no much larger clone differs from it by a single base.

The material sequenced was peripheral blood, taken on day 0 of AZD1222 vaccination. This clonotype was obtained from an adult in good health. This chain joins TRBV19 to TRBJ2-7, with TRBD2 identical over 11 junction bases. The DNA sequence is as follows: TGTGCCAGTAGGCGGACTAGCGGGTACGAGCAGTACTTC. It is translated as CASRRTSGYEQYF.